This is a list of T cell receptor beta chains from one sample in a study of cytomegalovirus exposure and HLA in healthy donors. Using immunoSEQ multiplex PCR, the repertoire was profiled, and TCRdb retains in-frame clones only, with some absent. The sample contains about 160,000 clones, 87% of which appear only once. Material: PBMCs. These receptors all come from a woman aged 25 to 45 in good health and CMV-seronegative. Each CDR3 is given with its conserved first and last residue. The D gene is left open where the match is weak. Where a row states a size, it is once, few, many or the class of an expanded clone; other rows omit it.

V: TRBV19
size: -
length: 18
J: TRBJ2-2
D: TRBD2
CDR3: CASSMSGGAIINTGELFF
DNA: TGTGCCAGTAGTATGAGCGGGGGGGCCATTATTAACACCGGGGAGCTGTTTTTT

V: TRBV29-1
size: -
length: 13
J: TRBJ2-5
D: -
CDR3: CSVEFGPSETQYF
DNA: TGCAGCGTGGAGTTCGGGCCTAGCGAGACCCAGTACTTC

V: TRBV2
size: few
length: 14
J: TRBJ1-5
D: TRBD1
CDR3: CASRAQGVSQPQHF
DNA: TGTGCCAGCAGGGCCCAGGGGGTATCTCAGCCCCAGCATTTT

V: TRBV19
size: -
length: 14
J: TRBJ1-1
D: TRBD1
CDR3: CASSMGQGATEAFF
DNA: TGTGCCAGTAGTATGGGACAGGGGGCCACTGAAGCTTTCTTT

V: TRBV5-1
size: -
length: 17
J: TRBJ2-7
D: TRBD2
CDR3: CASSPYKLAGGGNEQYF
DNA: TGCGCCAGCAGCCCCTACAAGTTAGCGGGAGGCGGGAACGAGCAGTACTTC

V: TRBV19
size: -
length: 11
J: TRBJ2-7
D: -
CDR3: CASSTGVEQYF
DNA: TGTGCCAGTAGTACCGGGGTTGAGCAGTACTTC

V: TRBV5-1
size: -
length: 14
J: TRBJ2-7
D: TRBD1
CDR3: CASSLVLQGGEQYF
DNA: TGCGCCAGCAGCTTGGTCTTACAGGGGGGCGAGCAGTACTTC

V: TRBV7-9
size: -
length: 15
J: TRBJ1-1
D: -
CDR3: CASSFFDRPNTEAFF
DNA: TGTGCCAGCAGCTTCTTCGACAGACCTAACACTGAAGCTTTCTTT

V: TRBV4-1
size: -
length: 16
J: TRBJ2-7
D: TRBD2
CDR3: CASSQDREAQVYEQYF
DNA: TGCGCCAGCAGCCAAGATCGGGAGGCACAGGTTTACGAGCAGTACTTC

V: TRBV6-5
size: few
length: 14
J: TRBJ1-1
D: -
CDR3: CASTRTATNTEAFF
DNA: TGTGCCAGCACCCGGACAGCTACGAACACTGAAGCTTTCTTT

V: TRBV5-4
size: -
length: 15
J: TRBJ2-3
D: TRBD2
CDR3: CASSLIGGGADTQYF
DNA: TGTGCCAGCAGCTTGATTGGCGGGGGGGCAGATACGCAGTATTTT

V: TRBV4-1
size: -
length: 16
J: TRBJ2-1
D: -
CDR3: CASSPYLTTSYNEQFF
DNA: TGCGCCAGCAGCCCGTATCTTACTACCTCCTACAATGAGCAGTTCTTC

V: TRBV11-2
size: once
length: 18
J: TRBJ2-2
D: TRBD2
CDR3: CASSTGTSGRARTGELFF
DNA: TGTGCCAGCAGTACCGGGACTAGCGGGAGGGCGCGCACCGGGGAGCTGTTTTTT

V: TRBV9
size: -
length: 14
J: TRBJ1-6
D: -
CDR3: CASSVSGESSPLHF
DNA: TGTGCCAGCAGCGTATCAGGGGAGAGTTCACCCCTCCACTTT

V: TRBV5-1
size: -
length: 20
J: TRBJ1-4
D: -
CDR3: CASRGNRDAVPTSTNEKLFF
DNA: TGCGCCAGCCGGGGGAACCGGGACGCTGTTCCTACCTCAACTAATGAAAAACTGTTTTTT

V: TRBV5-1
size: -
length: 14
J: TRBJ2-7
D: TRBD1
CDR3: CASSPRQGIHEQYF
DNA: TGCGCCAGCAGCCCCCGACAGGGAATCCACGAGCAGTACTTC

V: TRBV6-5
size: -
length: 14
J: TRBJ2-5
D: -
CDR3: CASSYSGRGETQYF
DNA: TGTGCCAGCAGTTACTCTGGCAGGGGCGAGACCCAGTACTTC

V: TRBV23-1
size: -
length: 17
J: TRBJ2-4
D: TRBD2
CDR3: CASSHRLAGLAKNIQYF
DNA: TGCGCCAGCAGCCACCGACTAGCGGGGCTAGCCAAAAACATTCAGTACTTC

V: TRBV7-9
size: -
length: 14
J: TRBJ2-7
D: TRBD2
CDR3: CASSPRGGAYEQYF
DNA: TGTGCCAGCAGCCCCCGGGGGGGGGCATACGAGCAGTACTTC

V: TRBV7-9
size: -
length: 14
J: TRBJ1-3
D: TRBD1
CDR3: CASSGDRDGNTIYF
DNA: TGTGCCAGCAGCGGCGACAGGGATGGAAACACCATATATTTT

V: TRBV9
size: -
length: 15
J: TRBJ1-4
D: TRBD1
CDR3: CASSVTRGPEEKLFF
DNA: TGTGCCAGCAGTGTAACCAGGGGGCCGGAAGAAAAACTGTTTTTT

V: TRBV9
size: -
length: 13
J: TRBJ2-3
D: -
CDR3: CASSVSVWDTQYF
DNA: TGTGCCAGCAGCGTATCGGTGTGGGATACGCAGTATTTT